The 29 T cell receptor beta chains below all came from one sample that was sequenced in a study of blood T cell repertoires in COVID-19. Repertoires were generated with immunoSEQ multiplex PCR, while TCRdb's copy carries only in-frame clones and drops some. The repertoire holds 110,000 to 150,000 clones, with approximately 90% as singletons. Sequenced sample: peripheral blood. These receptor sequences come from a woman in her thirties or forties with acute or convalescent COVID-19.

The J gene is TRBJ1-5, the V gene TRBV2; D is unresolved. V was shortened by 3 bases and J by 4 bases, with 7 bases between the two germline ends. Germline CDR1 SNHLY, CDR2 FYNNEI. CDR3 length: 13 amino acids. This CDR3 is CASSESINQPQHF. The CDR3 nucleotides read TGTGCCAGCAGTGAGTCTATTAATCAGCCCCAGCATTTT. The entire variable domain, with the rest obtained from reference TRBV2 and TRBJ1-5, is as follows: EPEVTQTPSHQVTQMGQEVILRCVPISNHLYFYWYRQILGQKVEFLVSFYNNEISEKSEIFDDQFSVERPDGSNFTLKIRSTKLEDSAMYFCASSESINQPQHFGDGTRLSIL.

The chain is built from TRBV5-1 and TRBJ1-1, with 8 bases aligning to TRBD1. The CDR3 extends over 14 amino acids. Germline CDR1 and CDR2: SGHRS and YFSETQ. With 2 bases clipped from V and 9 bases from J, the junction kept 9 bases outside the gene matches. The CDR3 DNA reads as TGCGCCAGCAGCTTAGGGGGGACAGGACAAAAAGCTTTCTTT. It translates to CASSLGGTGQKAFF.

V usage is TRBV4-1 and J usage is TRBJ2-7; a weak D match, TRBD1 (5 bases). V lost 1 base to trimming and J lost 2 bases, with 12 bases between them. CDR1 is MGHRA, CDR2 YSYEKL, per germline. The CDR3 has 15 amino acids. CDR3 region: CASSQVQGSTYEQYF. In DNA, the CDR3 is TGCGCCAGCAGCCAAGTGCAGGGTTCAACCTACGAGCAGTACTTC.

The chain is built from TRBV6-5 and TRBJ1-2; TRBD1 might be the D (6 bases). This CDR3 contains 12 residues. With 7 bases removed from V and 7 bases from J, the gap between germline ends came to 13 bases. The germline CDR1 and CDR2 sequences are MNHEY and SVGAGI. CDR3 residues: CASTSTGSGYTF. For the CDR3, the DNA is TGTGCCAGCACTTCGACAGGCTCTGGCTACACCTTC.

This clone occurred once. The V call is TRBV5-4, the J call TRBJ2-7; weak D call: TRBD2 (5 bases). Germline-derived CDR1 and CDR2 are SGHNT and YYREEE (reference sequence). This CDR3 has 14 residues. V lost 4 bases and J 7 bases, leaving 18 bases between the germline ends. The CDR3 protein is CASSPDYLSTEQYF. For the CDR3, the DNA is TGTGCCAGCAGCCCTGACTACCTATCTACTGAGCAGTACTTC.

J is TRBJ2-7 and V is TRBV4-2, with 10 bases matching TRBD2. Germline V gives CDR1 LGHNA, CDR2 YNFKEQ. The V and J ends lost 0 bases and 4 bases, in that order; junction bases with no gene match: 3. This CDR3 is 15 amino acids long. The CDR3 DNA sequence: TGTGCCAGCAGCCAAGAAAGCGGGAGGGGGTACGAGCAGTACTTC. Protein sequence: CASSQESGRGYEQYF.

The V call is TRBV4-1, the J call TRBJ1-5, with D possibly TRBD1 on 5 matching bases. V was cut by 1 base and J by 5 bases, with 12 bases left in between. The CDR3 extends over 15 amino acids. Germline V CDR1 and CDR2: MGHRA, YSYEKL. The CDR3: CASSQVPDNYQPQHF. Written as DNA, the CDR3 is TGCGCCAGCAGCCAAGTTCCGGACAATTATCAGCCCCAGCATTTT.

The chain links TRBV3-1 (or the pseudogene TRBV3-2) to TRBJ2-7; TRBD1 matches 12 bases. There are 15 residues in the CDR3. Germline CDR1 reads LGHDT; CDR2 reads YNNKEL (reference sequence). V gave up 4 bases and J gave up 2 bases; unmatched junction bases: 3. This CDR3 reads CASSRGQGAAYEQYF. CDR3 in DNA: TGTGCCAGCAGCCGGGGACAGGGGGCCGCCTACGAGCAGTACTTC.

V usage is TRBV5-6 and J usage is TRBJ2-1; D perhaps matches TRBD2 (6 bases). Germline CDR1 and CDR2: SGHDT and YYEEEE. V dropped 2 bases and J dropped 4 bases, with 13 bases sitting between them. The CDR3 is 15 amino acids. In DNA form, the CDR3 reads TGTGCCAGCAGCTTTCAAGGGGCGGGATACAATGAGCAGTTCTTC. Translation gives CASSFQGAGYNEQFF.

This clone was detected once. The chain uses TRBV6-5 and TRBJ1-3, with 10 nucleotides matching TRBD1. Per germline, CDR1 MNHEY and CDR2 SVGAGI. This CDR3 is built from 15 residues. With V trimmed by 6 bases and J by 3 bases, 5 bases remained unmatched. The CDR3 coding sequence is TGTGCCAGCAGCTGGGGACAGGGGAATGGAAACACCATATATTTT. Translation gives CASSWGQGNGNTIYF.

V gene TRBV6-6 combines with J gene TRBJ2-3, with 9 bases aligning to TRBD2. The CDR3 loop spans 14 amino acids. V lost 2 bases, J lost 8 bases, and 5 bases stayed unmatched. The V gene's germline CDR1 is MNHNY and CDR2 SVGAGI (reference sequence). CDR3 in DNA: TGTGCCAGCAGTTACCTCGCGGGAGGGACTACGCAGTATTTT. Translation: CASSYLAGGTTQYF.

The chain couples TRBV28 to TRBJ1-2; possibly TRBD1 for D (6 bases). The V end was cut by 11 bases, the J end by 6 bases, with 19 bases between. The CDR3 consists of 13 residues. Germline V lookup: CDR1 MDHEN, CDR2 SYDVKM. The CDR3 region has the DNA TGTGCCTTTCCCATAGGGGGACCGAATGGCTACACCTTC. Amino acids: CAFPIGGPNGYTF.

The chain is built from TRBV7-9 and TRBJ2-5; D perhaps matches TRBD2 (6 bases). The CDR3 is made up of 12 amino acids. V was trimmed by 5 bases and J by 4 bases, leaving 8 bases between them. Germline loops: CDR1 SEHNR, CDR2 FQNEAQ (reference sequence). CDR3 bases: TGTGCCAGCAGCAGGGACTCAGAGACCCAGTACTTC. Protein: CASSRDSETQYF.

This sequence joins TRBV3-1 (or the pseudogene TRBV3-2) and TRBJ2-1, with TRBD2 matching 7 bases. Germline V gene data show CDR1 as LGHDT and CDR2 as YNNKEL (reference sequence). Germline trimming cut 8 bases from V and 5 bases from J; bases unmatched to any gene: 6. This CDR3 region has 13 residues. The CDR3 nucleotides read TGTGCCAGCCAGGTTAGCGGGCACAATGAGCAGTTCTTC. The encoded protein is CASQVSGHNEQFF.

This CDR3 is CASSLSVWGTGDTEAFF. The CDR3 DNA reads TGTGCCAGCAGTTTGAGCGTCTGGGGGACAGGGGACACTGAAGCTTTCTTT. The rearrangement links TRBV28 to TRBJ1-1, with 10 bases lining up with TRBD1. CDR3 length equals 17 residues. The V gene end was trimmed by 3 bases and the J gene end by 3 bases; junction bases not matched to a gene: 10. Germline CDR1 and CDR2: MDHEN and SYDVKM.

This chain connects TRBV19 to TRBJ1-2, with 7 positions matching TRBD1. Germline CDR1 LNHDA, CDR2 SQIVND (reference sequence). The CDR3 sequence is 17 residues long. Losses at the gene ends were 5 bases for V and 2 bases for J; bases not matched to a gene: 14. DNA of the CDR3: TGTGCCAGTAGTCTCCCGGACAGGCGGATCGGGAACTATGGCTACACCTTC. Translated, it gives CASSLPDRRIGNYGYTF.

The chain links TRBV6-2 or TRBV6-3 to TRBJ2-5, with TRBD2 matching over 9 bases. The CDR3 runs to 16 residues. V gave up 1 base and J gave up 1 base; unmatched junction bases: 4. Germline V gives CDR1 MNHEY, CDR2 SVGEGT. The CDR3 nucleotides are TGTGCCAGCAGTTACTGGGGACTAGCAAGCCAAGAGACCCAGTACTTC. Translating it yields CASSYWGLASQETQYF.

The CDR3 reads CASSNGLAGEETQYF. The CDR3 bases are TGTGCCAGTAGCAATGGGCTAGCGGGAGAGGAGACCCAGTACTTC. The J gene is TRBJ2-5, the V gene TRBV19; 10 bases map to TRBD2. The CDR3 length is 15 residues. Germline CDR1 is LNHDA and CDR2 is SQIVND (reference sequence). Trimming at V came to 6 bases and at J to 5 bases, leaving 9 bases not matched to a gene. Using reference TRBV19 and TRBJ2-5 for the parts outside the CDR3, the full variable domain is DGGITQSPKYLFRKEGQNVTLSCEQNLNHDAMYWYRQDPGQGLRLIYYSQIVNDFQKGDIAEGYSVSREKKESFPLTVTSAQKNPTAFYLCASSNGLAGEETQYFGPGTRLLVL.

CDR3 DNA sequence: TGCGCCAGTGGCAGAGGGGGCGGATGGGATGTAAATGAAAAACTGTTTTTT. This encodes CASGRGGGWDVNEKLFF. The chain employs TRBV4-3 and TRBJ1-4; 7 bases are shared with TRBD1. The germline CDR1 and CDR2 sequences are LGHNA and YSLEER. Losses at the gene ends were 9 bases for V and 5 bases for J; bases not matched to a gene: 18. The CDR3 contains 17 residues.

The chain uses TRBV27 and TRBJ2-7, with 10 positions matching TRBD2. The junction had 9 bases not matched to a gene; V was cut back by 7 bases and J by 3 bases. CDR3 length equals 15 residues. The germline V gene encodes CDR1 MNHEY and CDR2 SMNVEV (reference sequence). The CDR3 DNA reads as TGTGCCAGCAAACTAGCGGGGCACAAAATCTACGAGCAGTACTTC. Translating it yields CASKLAGHKIYEQYF.

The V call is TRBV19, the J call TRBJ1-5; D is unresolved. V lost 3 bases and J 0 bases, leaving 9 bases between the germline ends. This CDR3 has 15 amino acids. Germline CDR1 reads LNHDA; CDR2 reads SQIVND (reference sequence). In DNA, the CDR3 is TGTGCCAGTAGTATTTTCGGGGATAGCAATCAGCCCCAGCATTTT. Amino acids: CASSIFGDSNQPQHF.

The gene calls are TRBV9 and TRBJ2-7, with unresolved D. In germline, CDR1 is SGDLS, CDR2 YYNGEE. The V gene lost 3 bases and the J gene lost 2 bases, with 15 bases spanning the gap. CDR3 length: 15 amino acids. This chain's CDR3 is CASSEFPRSAYEQYF. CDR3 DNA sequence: TGTGCCAGCAGCGAATTTCCGCGGTCGGCCTACGAGCAGTACTTC.

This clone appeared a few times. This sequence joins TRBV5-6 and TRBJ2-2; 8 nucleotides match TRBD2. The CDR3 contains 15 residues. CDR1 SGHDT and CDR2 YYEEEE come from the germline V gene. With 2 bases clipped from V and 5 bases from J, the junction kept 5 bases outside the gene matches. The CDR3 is CASSFRTSITGELFF. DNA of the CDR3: TGTGCCAGCAGCTTTCGGACTAGCATAACCGGGGAGCTGTTTTTT.

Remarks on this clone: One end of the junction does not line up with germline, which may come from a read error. The CDR3 DNA reads as TGTGCTAGCAGCTTAGCCCCCGGGACAGCGAACACCGGGGAGCTGTTTTTT. Its protein product is CASSLAPGTANTGELFF. This chain joins TRBV7-7 and TRBJ2-2; 7 bases map to TRBD1. Germline CDR1 reads SSHAT; CDR2 reads FNYEAQ (reference sequence). This CDR3 region has 17 residues.

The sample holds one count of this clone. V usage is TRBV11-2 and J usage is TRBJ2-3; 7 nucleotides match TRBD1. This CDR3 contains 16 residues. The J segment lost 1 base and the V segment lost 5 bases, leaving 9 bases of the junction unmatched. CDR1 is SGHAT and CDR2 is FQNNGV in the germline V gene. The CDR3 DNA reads TGTGCCAGCAGCCACGTTAAGGGGGCCCGCACAGATACGCAGTATTTT. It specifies CASSHVKGARTDTQYF.

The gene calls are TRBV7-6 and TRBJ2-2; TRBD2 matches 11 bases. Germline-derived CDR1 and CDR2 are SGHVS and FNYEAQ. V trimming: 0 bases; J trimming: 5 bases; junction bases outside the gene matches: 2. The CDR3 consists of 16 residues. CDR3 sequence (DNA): TGTGCCAGCAGCTTAGCGACTAGCGGGATAACCGGGGAGCTGTTTTTT. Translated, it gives CASSLATSGITGELFF.

The chain's CDR3 is CASSDEGTSGTDTQYF. DNA for the CDR3: TGTGCCAGCAGTGACGAAGGGACTAGTGGCACAGATACGCAGTATTTT. The V gene is TRBV6-4, the J gene TRBJ2-3, with 8 positions matching TRBD2. Germline trimming cut 2 bases from V and 1 base from J; bases unmatched to any gene: 5. The CDR3 loop spans 16 amino acids. Germline CDR1 MRHNA, CDR2 SNTAGT.

The CDR3 sequence: CASSMAGPDTQYF. CDR3 nucleotides: TGTGCCAGCAGTATGGCGGGCCCAGATACGCAGTATTTT. The rearrangement uses TRBV5-6 and TRBJ2-3; D may be TRBD2 (5 bases). The CDR3 is 13 residues long. Trimming shortened V by 5 bases and J by 4 bases, and 11 bases separated the two germline ends. The V gene's germline CDR1 is SGHDT and CDR2 YYEEEE.

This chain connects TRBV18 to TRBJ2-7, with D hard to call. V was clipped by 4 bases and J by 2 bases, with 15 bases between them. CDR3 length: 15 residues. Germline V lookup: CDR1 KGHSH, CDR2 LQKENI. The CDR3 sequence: CASSRSAEGTYEQYF. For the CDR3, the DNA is TGTGCCAGCTCACGCTCCGCGGAAGGTACCTACGAGCAGTACTTC.